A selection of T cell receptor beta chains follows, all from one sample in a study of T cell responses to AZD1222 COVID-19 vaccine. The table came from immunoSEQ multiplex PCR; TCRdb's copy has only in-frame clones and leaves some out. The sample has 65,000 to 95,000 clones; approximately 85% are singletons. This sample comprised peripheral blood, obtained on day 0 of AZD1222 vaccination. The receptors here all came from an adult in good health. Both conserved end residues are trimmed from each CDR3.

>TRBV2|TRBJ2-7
ASRKQWGSYEQY
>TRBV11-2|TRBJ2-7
ASSYDRGYEQY
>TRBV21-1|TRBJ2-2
ASSKVRADTGELF
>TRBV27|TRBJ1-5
ASSLSRYSNQPQH
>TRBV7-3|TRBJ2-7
ASSDWDRGNEQY
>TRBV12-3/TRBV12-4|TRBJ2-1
ATMRAMNNEQF
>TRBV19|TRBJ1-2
ASSRAASNGYT
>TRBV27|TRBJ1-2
ASTRTGGDYGYT
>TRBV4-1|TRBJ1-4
ASSQDREVEKLF
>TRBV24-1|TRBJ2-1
ATSDWVSGAYNEQF
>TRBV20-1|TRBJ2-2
SAQRGELF
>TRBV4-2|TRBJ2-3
ASSQQFKGTDTQY
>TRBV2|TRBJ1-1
ASSEEGWMNTEAF
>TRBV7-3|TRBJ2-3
ASSSTDTQY
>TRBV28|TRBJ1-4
ASSLSITKLSNEKLF
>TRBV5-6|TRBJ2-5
ASSLGTSQETQY
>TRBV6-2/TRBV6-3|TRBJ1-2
ASSPTGVEGYT
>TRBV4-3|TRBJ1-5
ASSQGWGVDQPQH
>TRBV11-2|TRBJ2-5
ASSSSFETQY
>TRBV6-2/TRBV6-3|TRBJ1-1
ASSYIGTLNTEAF
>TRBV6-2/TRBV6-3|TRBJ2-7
ASSPPDSFGEQY
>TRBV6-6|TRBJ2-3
ASSLAGSGGDTQY
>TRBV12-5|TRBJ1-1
ASALEPNTEAF
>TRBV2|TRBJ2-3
ASNGLRTDTQY
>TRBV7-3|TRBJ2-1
ASSPLQGTSYNEQF
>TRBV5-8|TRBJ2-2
ASSFSAGFTGELF
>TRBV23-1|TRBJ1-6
ASSQSMDRENSPLH
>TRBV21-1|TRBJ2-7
ASSKGLAGGEQY
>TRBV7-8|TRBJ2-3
ASSLKTDTQY
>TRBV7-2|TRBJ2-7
ASSSQWGGLYEQY
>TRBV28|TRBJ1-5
ASSLLGLRQPQH
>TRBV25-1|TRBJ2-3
ASSEVPDTQY
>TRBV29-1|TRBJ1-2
SVDLPLGQGKVGYT
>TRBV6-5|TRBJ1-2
ASSYRGRNYGYT
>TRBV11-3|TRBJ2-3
ASSLGELDTQY
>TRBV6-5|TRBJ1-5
ASSYSGTGKQPQH
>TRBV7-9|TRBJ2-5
ASSQTRQQETQY
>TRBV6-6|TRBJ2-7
ASSYGAGAEGSY
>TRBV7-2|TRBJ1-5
ASSFSGTGSNQPQH
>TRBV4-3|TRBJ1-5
ASSQEADWGTMPQH
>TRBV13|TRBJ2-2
ASSPPAGRAGELF
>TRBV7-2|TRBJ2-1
ASSPRDRTRDEQF
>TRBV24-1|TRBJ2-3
ATSDLSFPPSTDTQY
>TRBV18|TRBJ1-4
ASSRGGTNEKLF
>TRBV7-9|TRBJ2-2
ASTHFRASQGTGELF
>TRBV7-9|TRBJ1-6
ASSSRGPLSPLH
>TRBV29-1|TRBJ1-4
SVAWKRANEKLF
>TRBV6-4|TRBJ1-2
ASSDPGRFGYT
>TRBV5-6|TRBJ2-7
ASSLRTGNSYEQY
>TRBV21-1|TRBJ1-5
ASSKGGFWEKSSNQPQH
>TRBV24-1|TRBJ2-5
ATSDWSGGTETQY
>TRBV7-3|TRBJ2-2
ASSPRPGRGAIAGELF
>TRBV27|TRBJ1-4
ASSLRLRANEKLF